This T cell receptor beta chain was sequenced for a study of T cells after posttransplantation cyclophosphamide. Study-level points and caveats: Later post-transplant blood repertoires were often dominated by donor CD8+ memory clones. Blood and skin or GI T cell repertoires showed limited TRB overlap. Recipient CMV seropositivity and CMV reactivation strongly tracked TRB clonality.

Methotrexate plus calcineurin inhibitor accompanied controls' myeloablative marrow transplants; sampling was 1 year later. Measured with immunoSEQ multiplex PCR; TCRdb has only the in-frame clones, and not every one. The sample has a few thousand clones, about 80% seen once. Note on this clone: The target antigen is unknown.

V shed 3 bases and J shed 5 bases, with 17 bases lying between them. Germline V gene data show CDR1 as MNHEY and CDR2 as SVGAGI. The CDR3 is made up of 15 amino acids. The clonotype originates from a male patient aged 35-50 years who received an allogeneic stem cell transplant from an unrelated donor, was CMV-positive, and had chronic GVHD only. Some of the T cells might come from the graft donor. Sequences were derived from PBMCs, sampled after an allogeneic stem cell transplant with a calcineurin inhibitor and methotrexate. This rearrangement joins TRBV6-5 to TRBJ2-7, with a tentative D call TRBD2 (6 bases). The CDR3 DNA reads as TGTGCCAGCAGTTATACGCAGCGGGCAGGCCACGAGCAGTACTTC. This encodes CASSYTQRAGHEQYF.